A selection of T cell receptor beta chains follows, all from one sample in a study of cytomegalovirus exposure and HLA in healthy donors. Repertoires were generated with immunoSEQ multiplex PCR, while TCRdb's copy carries only in-frame clones and drops some. The sample lists about 120,000 clones, about 80% occurring once. The sequenced sample consisted of PBMCs. The receptors here all came from a female donor in good health and CMV-seronegative. The CDR3 runs from the conserved cysteine through the conserved F or W. The D gene is left open where the match is weak. Clone size, where shown, is once, few, many, or a class for clones that have expanded.

-,TRBJ2-7,-,TRBV23-1,TGCGCCAGCAGTCAATTTTGCAGTTCCTACGAGCAGTACTTC,CASSQFCSSYEQYF
-,TRBJ1-1,few,TRBV10-3,TGTGCCATCAGTGAGTCGGGAGGGATGGGGACTGAAGCTTTCTTT,CAISESGGMGTEAFF
-,TRBJ1-2,-,TRBV27,TGTGCCAGCAGTCCCCGCGCCCGACAGTCCTATGGCTACACCTTC,CASSPRARQSYGYTF
-,TRBJ2-5,once,TRBV7-2,TGTGCCAGCAGCTCAGGTCAAGTGTACGACTTC,CASSSGQVYDF
TRBD2,TRBJ2-3,-,TRBV6-1,TGTGCCAGCAGTGAAAGTCTAGCGGAGACAGATACGCAGTATTTT,CASSESLAETDTQYF
-,TRBJ2-2,-,TRBV14,TGTGCCAGCAGCCAAGCAGGGCCTACCGGGGAGCTGTTTTTT,CASSQAGPTGELFF
-,TRBJ2-5,-,TRBV10-2,TGCGCCAGCAGTGAAGCAGAGACCCAGTACTTC,CASSEAETQYF
-,TRBJ2-1,-,TRBV7-9,TGTGCCAGCAGCTGGGGGGGCATTCCCTACAATGAGCAGTTCTTC,CASSWGGIPYNEQFF
TRBD2,TRBJ2-7,-,TRBV7-2,TGTGCCAGCAGCGCACGAGCGGGGGGGCCCTACGAGCAGTACTTC,CASSARAGGPYEQYF
-,TRBJ2-1,-,TRBV5-4,TGTGCCAGCAGCTTGTATAGCGGTGAGCAGTTCTTC,CASSLYSGEQFF
-,TRBJ1-1,-,TRBV27,TGTGCCAGCAGACAATCGGGGTTCGAAGCTTTCTTT,CASRQSGFEAFF
-,TRBJ2-2,few,TRBV21-1,TGTGCCAGCAGCAGAGACACCGGGGAGCTGTTTTTT,CASSRDTGELFF
TRBD1,TRBJ2-3,-,TRBV30,TGTGCCTGGAGCGAGACAGGGCCCGTTGTTACGCAGTATTTT,CAWSETGPVVTQYF
TRBD1,TRBJ1-4,once,TRBV7-9,TGTGCCAGCAGCTTTATGCCGGGACAGGGTATTGAAAAACTGTTTTTT,CASSFMPGQGIEKLFF